This T cell receptor (beta chain) was recorded in a study of shared clonotypes between healthy human individuals. Overall study context: The cohort had a couple of women and three men, ages 18 to 49. Study results and caveats: A generally larger estimated richness was seen in naive subsets than in memory subsets.

The investigators split CD4+ cells into a CD45RA+ naive subset and a CD45RA-negative memory subset. Sequencing was performed with immunoSEQ multiplex PCR; in TCRdb, only in-frame clones are kept and a portion is missing. The table lists approximately 2.3 million clones, 93% of them singletons, with about 0.39% in the top ten. Comment on this clone: The antigen is undetermined.

Germline CDR1 and CDR2: SGHRS and YFSETQ. Losses at the gene ends were 3 bases for V and 2 bases for J; bases not matched to a gene: 4. The CDR3 covers 16 residues. The sequenced material came from naive CD4+ T cells from PBMCs. Subset defined: CD45RA+ positively selected. The gene calls are TRBV5-1 and TRBJ2-5, with 13 bases lining up with TRBD2. The clonotype was recovered from a young man in good health. Some clones in this sample may be carry-over from other donors' samples. The CDR3 region is CASSSLAGGGQETQYF. The CDR3 bases are TGCGCCAGCAGCTCACTAGCGGGAGGGGGGCAAGAGACCCAGTACTTC.